The present T cell receptor (beta chain) was sequenced within a study of control samples from healthy donors and cancer patients. CDR3 length: 14 residues. CDR1 LGHNT and CDR2 FRNRAP come from the germline V gene. The V and J ends lost 1 base and 1 base respectively, with 7 bases between them. Assay: immunoSEQ multiplex PCR; the TCRdb copy retains only in-frame clones and omits some. The sample consists of around 120,000 clones, 88% of them appearing once. This sequence originates from a man between 35 and 55 years old in good health. The chain is built from TRBV12-5 and TRBJ1-2, with D unresolved. Sequencing was done on a sample of blood. In DNA form, the CDR3 reads TGTGCTAGTGGTTTGGACGGATTTAACTATGGCTACACCTTC. Translated, it gives CASGLDGFNYGYTF.